Sequencing of this T cell receptor beta chain was carried out in a study of beta chain features in type 1 diabetes. This clone has just a few counts. The target antigen is unknown. Unmatched junction bases numbered 8, after V lost 7 bases and J lost 10 bases. The germline V gene encodes CDR1 SQVTM and CDR2 ANQGSEA. The CDR3 runs 14 residues. General study results and limits: Lower insertion and higher deletion counts appeared at VDJ junctions in type 1 diabetes patients. cDNA-based sequencing might over-represent cells highly expressing TCR. Significant though moderate, a shortening of TCRB CDR3s appeared in all four CD4+ subsets of Type 1 diabetes patients. Short templates might get an advantage during PCR, and this would be equal in patients and controls.

The study reverse transcribed the entire isolated RNA, so it sequenced expressed TCRB transcripts. Produced via immunoSEQ multiplex PCR; TCRdb's table is partial and in-frame only. The data show 300,000 to 350,000 clones, around an eighth seen once. This TCR derives from a woman aged 18-35 years with type 1 diabetes. The chain recombines TRBV29-1 with TRBJ2-1, with 15 bases lining up with TRBD2. Input material: naive CD4+ T cells from blood. CDR3 nucleotide sequence: TGCAGCGCAGCGGGACTAGCGGGAGGTTGGGAGCAGTTCTTC. Amino acids: CSAAGLAGGWEQFF.